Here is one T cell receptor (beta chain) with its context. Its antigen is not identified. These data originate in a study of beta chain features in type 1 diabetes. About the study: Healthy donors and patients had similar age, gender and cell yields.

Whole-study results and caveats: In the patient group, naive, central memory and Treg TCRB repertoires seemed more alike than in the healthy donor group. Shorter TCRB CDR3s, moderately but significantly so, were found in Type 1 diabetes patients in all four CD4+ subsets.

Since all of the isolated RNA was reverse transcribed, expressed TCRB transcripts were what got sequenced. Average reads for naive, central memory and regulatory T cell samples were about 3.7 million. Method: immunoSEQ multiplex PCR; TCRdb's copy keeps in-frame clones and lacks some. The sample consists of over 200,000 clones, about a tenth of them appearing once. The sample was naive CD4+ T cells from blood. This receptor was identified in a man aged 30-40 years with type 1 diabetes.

The CDR3 DNA follows: TGTGCCAGCAGCGCGTTTGGCTACACCTTC. Translation: CASSAFGYTF. The V call is TRBV7-9, the J call TRBJ1-2; no clear D gene. The CDR3 extends over 10 amino acids. Germline lookup yields CDR1 SEHNR and CDR2 FQNEAQ (reference sequence). V dropped 5 bases and J dropped 7 bases, with 5 bases sitting between them.